This T cell receptor beta chain was identified in a study of blood T cell repertoires in COVID-19. Study-wide context: Some COVID-19 samples were acute and others convalescent; all came from the United States, Italy and Spain. Nucleic acid was either cDNA or gDNA, and it came from T cells, B-cell-depleted T cells, or PBMCs.

Per the original methods: Quantification of nucleated cells was approximated via reference gene primer amplification. The data were produced by immunoSEQ multiplex PCR, yet TCRdb's version contains in-frame clones alone and is incomplete. V, J and clone size derive from that table, while D and trimming were established from the DNA sequence. Of approximately 210,000 clones in the sample, around four fifths were seen once. This clone has a single count. The V end lost 6 bases, the J end lost 0 bases, and 14 bases lay between the germline ends. Germline CDR1 reads SGHVS; CDR2 reads FNYEAQ. The CDR3 sequence is 15 residues long.

Sequencing was performed on peripheral blood. This receptor was obtained from a man aged 30 to 39 with active or convalescent COVID-19. V and J are TRBV7-6 and TRBJ1-1; no clear D. The CDR3 region has the DNA TGTGCCAGCAGTCCCGAGACAAGCTTGAACACTGAAGCTTTCTTT. Amino acid sequence: CASSPETSLNTEAFF.